What follows is one T cell receptor (beta chain) and its context. What it binds is unknown. Amplification of the TCR beta CDR3 regions used RNA transcripts (as template). First-round RT-PCR relied on HTBI primers, and a second-round multiplex PCR came next. TCRdb itself ran the multiplex PCR reads through MiXCR, one entry per CDR3 protein. The data contain around 1,000,000 distinct CDR3 sequences, about 40% of them singletons. The data are from a study of Graves' ophthalmopathy and Graves' hyperthyroidism. Study information: Ophthalmopathy not arising within 18 months of follow-up defined hyperthyroidism as stable.

Aged 18 to 65, hyperthyroidism patients had been newly diagnosed, with under 2 months' duration. This CDR3 comprises 18 residues. V shed 4 bases, J shed 8 bases, and the junction held 12 bases outside the gene matches. Germline-derived CDR1 and CDR2 are WSHSY and SAAADI. Study-wide results and caveats: The study's model predicted ophthalmopathy progression at 70.59% sensitivity and about 78% specificity. The authors also found most expanded thyroid clonotypes above 0.001 frequency in blood.

The chain is built from TRBV10-2 and TRBJ2-2; 14 positions match TRBD2. This sequence was found in an adult man with Graves' hyperthyroidism. The sample consisted of peripheral blood or thyroid tissue (not recorded which). The CDR3 sequence is CASSAGLAGGPLRGELFF. The CDR3 DNA sequence: TGCGCCAGCAGTGCCGGACTAGCGGGAGGCCCACTTCGGGGGGAGCTGTTTTTT.